The entry that follows covers one TCR beta chain sequence. Its target is unknown. This sample stems from a study of cytomegalovirus exposure and HLA in healthy donors. Findings and limits, study-wide: The dataset shows that most TCR sequences were rare, while some public TCRs occurred in many donors.

Germline CDR1 is MNHNS and CDR2 is SASEGT. The CDR3 runs to 13 residues. The V gene lost 4 bases and the J gene lost 3 bases, with 7 bases spanning the gap. Assay used: immunoSEQ multiplex PCR; TCRdb lists only in-frame clones, some missing. The sample has 150,000 to 200,000 clones; roughly 89% are singletons. The sequence was obtained from a woman between 18 and 30 years old in good health and CMV-seropositive. Sequencing input: PBMCs. This chain uses TRBV6-1 with TRBJ2-1, with a tentative D call TRBD1 (6 bases). CDR3 residues: CASSVGGYNEQFF. The CDR3 DNA is TGTGCCAGCAGTGTAGGGGGCTACAATGAGCAGTTCTTC.